This T cell receptor gamma chain originates from a study of Vδ1+ human thymocytes. Study findings and constraints: Donors shared many TRG clonotypes but few TRD clonotypes. Highly polyclonal TRG and TRD repertoires with Gaussian CDR3 length distributions appeared in thymus. The authors advised highly purified populations and single-cell validation.

Losses at the gene ends were 5 bases for V and 8 bases for J; bases not matched to a gene: 6. This CDR3 comprises 11 residues. From germline, CDR1 is EGSNGY and CDR2 YDSYNSKV. Extracted RNA was reverse transcribed into cDNA. CDR3 amplicons came from multiplex PCR with pooled V-gene forward and constant-region reverse primers. TCRdb re-called the multiplex PCR reads with CATT. Among tens of thousands of gamma-chain clones listed, around 21% were seen once. There are a few counts of this clone. As yet, its antigen is unknown. Sequencing used Vdelta1+ gamma-delta thymocytes from the thymus. This sample's subset: FACS-sorted CD3+ TCRalphabeta- TCRVdelta1+ TCRVdelta2- thymocytes. This chain joins TRGV2 and TRGJ1 or TRGJ2. The TCR was taken from a girl under two years old who had congenital heart surgery. CDR3 protein: CATWGTNKKLF. The CDR3 coding sequence is TGTGCCACCTGGGGTACTAATAAGAAACTCTTT.